In its sample, the clone carrying this T cell receptor (beta chain) was seen a few times. CDR3 length equals 16 residues. The V gene's germline CDR1 is SGHAT and CDR2 FQNNGV. V was trimmed by 4 bases and J by 6 bases, leaving 16 bases between them. This entry belongs to a study of early T cells in non-severe SARS-CoV-2 infection. TCRdb recomputed calls from the 5' RACE reads with MiXCR, one row per CDR3 protein. The top ten clones hold approximately 2.5% of a sample with around 53,000 distinct CDR3 sequences, about 12% of them seen once. This sequence joins TRBV11-2 and TRBJ1-6; D perhaps matches TRBD1 (5 bases). The specimen comprised whole blood, sampled at baseline. This clonotype was sampled from an adult who was a healthcare worker with PCR-confirmed SARS-CoV-2 infection or an uninfected control (not recorded which). The CDR3 loop is CASSSLGRDLNSPLHF. The DNA for the CDR3 is TGTGCCAGCAGCTCTCTAGGACGGGACCTTAATTCACCCCTCCACTTT.